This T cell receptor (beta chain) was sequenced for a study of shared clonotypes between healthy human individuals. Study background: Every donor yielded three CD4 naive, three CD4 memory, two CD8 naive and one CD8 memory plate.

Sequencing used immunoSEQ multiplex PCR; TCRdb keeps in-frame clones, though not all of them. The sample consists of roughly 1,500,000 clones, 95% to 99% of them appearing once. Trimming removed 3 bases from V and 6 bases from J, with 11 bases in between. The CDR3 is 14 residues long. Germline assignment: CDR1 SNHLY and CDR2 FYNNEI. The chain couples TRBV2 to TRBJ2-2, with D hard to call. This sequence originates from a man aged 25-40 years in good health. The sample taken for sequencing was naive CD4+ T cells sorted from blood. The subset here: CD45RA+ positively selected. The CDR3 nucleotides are TGTGCCAGCAGTGAGCGGCAACTACCCGGGGAGCTGTTTTTT. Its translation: CASSERQLPGELFF. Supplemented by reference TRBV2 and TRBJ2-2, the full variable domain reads EPEVTQTPSHQVTQMGQEVILRCVPISNHLYFYWYRQILGQKVEFLVSFYNNEISEKSEIFDDQFSVERPDGSNFTLKIRSTKLEDSAMYFCASSERQLPGELFFGEGSRLTVL.